This T cell receptor beta chain is drawn from a study of vaccination effects on CD4 cells after COVID-19. Study results and caveats: The study found marked clonal contraction of infection- and vaccine-induced clones late after vaccination.

Measured with immunoSEQ multiplex PCR; TCRdb has only the in-frame clones, and not every one. The sample records roughly 73,000 clones, under 85% being singletons. As regards this clone: Its target is unknown.

CD4+ T cells specific for antigen were expanded with viral peptide pools by the ViraFEST assay before sequencing. Having been cultured for 9 to 11 days, the cells underwent CD4+ T cell isolation. This person's SARS-CoV-2 infection, confirmed by PCR, occurred between March and December 2020. The V gene's germline CDR1 is SGHDN and CDR2 FVKESK. Trimming left V 3 bases short and J 5 bases short, with 13 bases between. The CDR3 runs to 15 residues. The rearrangement joins TRBV14 to TRBJ2-2; unclear D gene. The TCR was taken from a human donor who had a prior SARS-CoV-2 infection. Sequences were derived from CD4+ T cells from PBMCs cultured with HIV peptides, sampled before COVID-19 vaccination. Subset: HIV-1 Nef peptide pool negative control/reference culture. For the CDR3, the DNA is TGTGCCAGCAGCCACCGGGTTATTGGAACCGGGGAGCTGTTTTTT. Its translation: CASSHRVIGTGELFF.